The rows below give T cell receptor beta chains drawn from one sample of a study of response to subunit inactivated influenza vaccine. Each CDR3 protein gets one entry after TCRdb re-called the RT-PCR reads with MiXCR. The top ten hold about 7.6% of the sample, which has hundreds of thousands of distinct CDR3 sequences, 13% to 15% seen once. The material was PBMCs from blood, obtained roughly 2 weeks before vaccination. The receptors derive from a man between 50 and 59 years old who received an inactivated influenza vaccine. CDR3s include the opening cysteine and the closing phenylalanine or tryptophan. A D gene is named only where the DNA matches it firmly. A clone size is listed for some rows: how often the clone was seen (once, few, many), or a class if it is expanded.

TRBV11-2,14,NA,TRBJ2-3,many,TGTGCCAGCAGCTTAAGGTTACGGACAGATACGCAGTATTTT,CASSLRLRTDTQYF
TRBV4-1,14,NA,TRBJ1-1,NA,TGCGCCAGCAGCCAAAAAATTCAGGGTAACGAAGCTTTCTTT,CASSQKIQGNEAFF
TRBV24-1,15,TRBD1,TRBJ2-7,NA,TGTGCCACCGCTCAGACCGGGACAGGGTTGGGCGAGCAGTACTTC,CATAQTGTGLGEQYF
TRBV28,18,NA,TRBJ2-4,NA,TGTGCCAGCAGCCGTCGGGCAGGATATCTCCTGTCCAAAAACATTCAGTACTTC,CASSRRAGYLLSKNIQYF
TRBV5-1,16,NA,TRBJ1-1,few,TGCGCCAGCAGCTTGGGAGGCACCCGGGGAATCACTGAAGCTTTCTTT,CASSLGGTRGITEAFF
TRBV6-2/TRBV6-3,13,NA,TRBJ1-5,many,TGTGCCAGCAGTTACTATAGCAATCAGCCCCAGCATTTT,CASSYYSNQPQHF
TRBV6-1,14,NA,TRBJ2-5,few,TGTGCCAGCGGGGCTAGCGTCAGCCAAGAGACCCAGTACTTC,CASGASVSQETQYF
TRBV15,14,NA,TRBJ1-6,few,TGTGCCACCAGCAGCCGCCAGAAGAATTCACCCCTCCACTTT,CATSSRQKNSPLHF
TRBV7-9,16,TRBD2,TRBJ2-7,few,TGTGCCAGCAGCTTAAACCAACGGGACTACTCCTACGAGCAGTACTTC,CASSLNQRDYSYEQYF
TRBV11-3,13,NA,TRBJ2-5,NA,TGTGCCAGCAGCTTAGATCCAGCGAGGACCCAGTACTTC,CASSLDPARTQYF
TRBV24-1,18,TRBD2,TRBJ2-1,many,TGTGCCACCAGTGAGTGGCTAGCGGGAGGGTTCCCCTACAATGAGCAGTTCTTC,CATSEWLAGGFPYNEQFF
TRBV9,16,NA,TRBJ2-1,NA,TGTGCCAGCAGCGTACTTAGCGGAGGGGTCTACAATGAGCAGTTCTTC,CASSVLSGGVYNEQFF
TRBV9,13,NA,TRBJ2-1,few,TGTGCCAGCAGCGTAGAGAATCTGAATGAGCAGTTCTTC,CASSVENLNEQFF
TRBV30,13,NA,TRBJ2-1,few,TGTGCCTGGAGGATTAGCTCCTACAATGAGCAGTTCTTC,CAWRISSYNEQFF
TRBV9,15,TRBD1,TRBJ2-2,NA,TGTGCCAGCAGCGTACACACAGGGGGTACCGGGGAGCTGTTTTTT,CASSVHTGGTGELFF
TRBV28,11,NA,TRBJ2-7,NA,TGTGCCAGCAGCCTAACCCACGAGCAGTACTTC,CASSLTHEQYF
TRBV20-1,16,TRBD2,TRBJ2-1,many,TGCAGTGCTAGAGAATTGGCACTAGCGGAGAAACATGAGCAGTTCTTC,CSARELALAEKHEQFF
TRBV7-9,17,TRBD1,TRBJ2-6,few,TGTGCCAGCAGCTTAAGTGCAGGGGGCGCTGGGGCCAACGTCCTGACTTTC,CASSLSAGGAGANVLTF
TRBV29-1,14,TRBD2,TRBJ2-7,few,TGCAGCGTTGGAGGACTAGCGGGAGTTTACGAGCAGTACTTC,CSVGGLAGVYEQYF
TRBV20-1,15,NA,TRBJ2-3,many,TGCAGTGCCACCATATTGGCCCGGGCTAGGTTTGGGCAGTATTTT,CSATILARARFGQYF
TRBV11-2,13,NA,TRBJ2-2,few,TGTGCCAGCAGCTACCGGGACGCCGGGGAGCTGTTTTTT,CASSYRDAGELFF
TRBV6-2/TRBV6-3,14,NA,TRBJ1-2,NA,TGTGCCAGCAGTTACCTTGACAGAGCTTATGGCTACACCTTC,CASSYLDRAYGYTF
TRBV3-1,15,NA,TRBJ2-7,NA,TGTGCCAGCTCCCAAGTGAGAGCCGGAGGATACGAGCAGTACTTC,CASSQVRAGGYEQYF
TRBV3-1,16,TRBD1,TRBJ2-2,few,TGTGCCAGCAGCCAAGCCCGGACAGGGGTTCCCGGGGAGCTGTTTTTT,CASSQARTGVPGELFF
TRBV9,16,TRBD1,TRBJ2-1,NA,TGTGCCAGCAGCGCCGAGGCGGGACAGGGGTACAATGAGCAGTTCTTC,CASSAEAGQGYNEQFF
TRBV3-1,17,NA,TRBJ2-7,NA,TGTGCCAGCAGCCAAGATTGGGACAACGGAGGGCTCTACGAGCAGTACTTC,CASSQDWDNGGLYEQYF
TRBV7-2,14,TRBD2,TRBJ2-7,many,TGTGCCAGCAGCTTTCCGGGAGGGATATACGAGCAGTACTTC,CASSFPGGIYEQYF
TRBV12-3/TRBV12-4,12,NA,TRBJ2-7,NA,TGTGCCACGACTCAGGGGTCGGAAGAGCAGTACTTC,CATTQGSEEQYF
TRBV21-1,15,NA,TRBJ2-5,NA,TGTGCCAGCAGCAAAGCCGCGGGGGGGCAAGAGACCCAGTACTTC,CASSKAAGGQETQYF
TRBV15,16,NA,TRBJ1-4,many,TGTGCCACCAGCGGAGGAAACAGGCGCCCAAATGAAAAACTGTTTTTT,CATSGGNRRPNEKLFF
TRBV30,13,NA,TRBJ2-3,NA,TGTGCCTGGAGGATTGGAGGCACAGATACGCAGTATTTT,CAWRIGGTDTQYF
TRBV4-3,15,NA,TRBJ2-3,NA,TGCGCCAGCAGCCAGGGGGGACCCCGAGGGGGCACGCAGTATTTT,CASSQGGPRGGTQYF
TRBV10-3,17,NA,TRBJ2-2,NA,TGTGCCATCAACCCGAAGGGGGGAGGGATCAACACCGGGGAGCTGTTTTTT,CAINPKGGGINTGELFF
TRBV28,14,TRBD2,TRBJ2-1,few,TGTGCCAGCAGTGAGCGGGAGGCGGCCTTTGGGCAGTTCTTC,CASSEREAAFGQFF
TRBV20-1,15,NA,TRBJ2-1,once,TGCAGTGCTTCCGGGATCCTCCTGTTCTCCAATGAGCAGTTCTTC,CSASGILLFSNEQFF
TRBV12-3/TRBV12-4,13,NA,TRBJ2-1,few,TGTGCCAGCAGGATCCAGGGCTACAATGAGCAGTTCTTC,CASRIQGYNEQFF
TRBV6-1,15,TRBD1,TRBJ1-4,NA,TGTGCCAGCAGAAGACAGGGCCCAACTAATGAAAAACTGTTTTTT,CASRRQGPTNEKLFF
TRBV20-1,17,NA,TRBJ2-1,NA,TGCAGTGTTAGAATAGGCACGGGAAGATCTCCCTACAATGAGCAGTTCTTC,CSVRIGTGRSPYNEQFF
TRBV28,13,NA,TRBJ2-7,NA,TGTGCCAGCAGAGGACTACCGCCCTACGAGCAGTACTTC,CASRGLPPYEQYF
TRBV27,14,TRBD1,TRBJ1-1,NA,TGTGCCAGCAGTTTACAGGGGGCGCGTGTTGAAGCTTTCTTT,CASSLQGARVEAFF
TRBV7-2,12,NA,TRBJ2-3,NA,TGTGCCAGCAGCTTAAAGTGGGGTACGCAGTATTTT,CASSLKWGTQYF
TRBV6-2/TRBV6-3,17,TRBD2,TRBJ2-7,NA,TGTGCCAGCAGTTACTCCAGGCGGGAGGAGGGCCGCTACGAGCAGTACTTC,CASSYSRREEGRYEQYF
TRBV15,17,NA,TRBJ1-4,many,TGTGCCACCAGCAGATCCCCCCACAGGGCAACTAATGAAAAACTGTTTTTT,CATSRSPHRATNEKLFF
TRBV20-1,15,NA,TRBJ2-7,many,TGCAGTGCTAGAGGGGGACGGAGAAGCTCCTACGAGCAGTACTTC,CSARGGRRSSYEQYF
TRBV24-1,15,NA,TRBJ2-1,NA,TGTGCCACCAGTGATTTTTGGGTAGGCCGAAATGAGCAGTTCTTC,CATSDFWVGRNEQFF
TRBV4-1,14,NA,TRBJ2-7,once,TGCGCCAGTCCGCGCGCCCTGCCCCCCCGGGAGCAGTACTTC,CASPRALPPREQYF
TRBV27,18,TRBD2,TRBJ2-5,NA,TGTGCCAGCAGTTTATTGGGACTAGCGGGAACGGCCCAAGAGACCCAGTACTTC,CASSLLGLAGTAQETQYF